This T cell receptor beta chain was recorded in a study of CD8 T cells in ankylosing spondylitis. Study-level findings and limits: Some of these motif variants have turned up before, in reports on reactive arthritis synovial fluid and blood. Disease-associated clones were reportedly significantly overrepresented in matched ankylosing spondylitis synovial fluid. A TCR beta motif of several highly homologous variants appeared characteristic of ankylosing spondylitis blood.

Details on this clonotype: Its matching antigen is unknown.

V dropped 0 bases and J dropped 6 bases, with 8 bases sitting between them. The germline gives CDR1 MGHRA, CDR2 YSYEKL. This CDR3 spans 14 amino acids. TCRdb reprocessed the 5' RACE reads via MiXCR and lists one record per CDR3 protein. This sample carries a few hundred thousand distinct CDR3 sequences, about a fifth of them seen once, and the ten largest clones take approximately 15%. The sequence was obtained from a male donor with ankylosing spondylitis. Material: blood, either unsorted or a sorted T cell fraction (not recorded which). The V and J genes are TRBV4-1 and TRBJ2-2; tentative D call: TRBD1 (6 bases). In DNA form, the CDR3 reads TGCGCCAGCAGCCAAGATCAGGGGTCCGGGGAGCTGTTTTTT. Translation gives CASSQDQGSGELFF.